The 22 T cell receptor beta chains below come from one sample, sequenced in a study of T-cell reconstitution after alpha-beta-depleted transplantation in children. The authors prepared the TCRbeta library with unique molecular identifiers. MiXCR was run by TCRdb on the PCR reads, yielding one entry per CDR3 protein. The sample shows roughly 350,000 distinct CDR3 sequences, 10% to 13% of them seen only once. The sequencing here drew on PBMCs from the stem cell graft donor, taken from the stem cell graft. The origin of the receptors is a human donor who donated a stem cell graft to a child with acute lymphoblastic leukemia.

This clonotype was recorded a few times. The CDR3 loop reads CASSLLLARHDEQFF. CDR3 DNA: TGTGCCAGCAGTTTATTACTAGCGCGACACGATGAGCAGTTCTTC. V gene TRBV28 combines with J gene TRBJ2-1; 7 bases are shared with TRBD2. Germline V gene lookup returns CDR1 MDHEN and CDR2 SYDVKM. CDR3 length equals 15 residues. The V segment lost 1 base and the J segment 8 bases; nucleotides outside the gene matches: 8.

V gene TRBV20-1 combines with J gene TRBJ2-7; D gene unclear. V was pared by 3 bases and J by 6 bases, with 15 bases between. The germline V gene encodes CDR1 DFQATT and CDR2 SNEGSKA (reference sequence). The CDR3 has 13 residues. The CDR3 nucleotides read TGCAGTGCTAGTCCCGGTTATGATGGCGAGCAGTACTTC. Its translation is CSASPGYDGEQYF.

This clonotype was detected a few times. CDR3 loop: CASSQVGRAYEQYF. The CDR3 nucleotides are TGCGCCAGCAGCCAAGTGGGTCGAGCCTACGAGCAGTACTTC. J is TRBJ2-7 and V is TRBV4-3; D gene unclear. The CDR3 sequence is 14 residues long. Germline V gene sequence: CDR1 LGHNA, CDR2 YSLEER. Trimming stripped 1 base from V and 2 bases from J, with 9 bases between.

The chain is built from TRBV11-2 and TRBJ2-1, with no clear D. The CDR3 runs 14 residues. The ends were cut back, 4 bases at V and 7 bases at J, with 14 bases in the middle. Germline V gene data show CDR1 as SGHAT and CDR2 as FQNNGV. For the CDR3, the DNA is TGTGCCAGCAGCTCCCTACGCCGCAGTAATGAGCAGTTCTTC. Translation gives CASSSLRRSNEQFF.

The V and J genes are TRBV6-2 or TRBV6-3 and TRBJ1-5, with 7 bases matching TRBD1. Germline lookup yields CDR1 MNHEY and CDR2 SVGEGT. After removal of 8 bases from V and 1 base from J, the junction contained 20 bases not matched to a gene. CDR3 length: 19 amino acids. The CDR3 region has the DNA TGTGCCAGCCAGGCCGGAGAAGACAGGGCGGTGAGGAGCAATCAGCCCCAGCATTTT. Translated: CASQAGEDRAVRSNQPQHF.

This chain links TRBV20-1 with TRBJ1-2; 10 bases line up with TRBD1. The germline V gene has CDR1 DFQATT and CDR2 SNEGSKA (reference sequence). The CDR3 has 12 residues. The V segment lost 6 bases and the J segment 8 bases; nucleotides outside the gene matches: 6. CDR3 residues: CSARTGGEGYTF. CDR3 in DNA: TGCAGTGCGCGGACAGGGGGGGAAGGCTACACCTTC.

This clonotype was observed a few times. The J gene is TRBJ1-1, the V gene TRBV10-3; 8 bases are shared with TRBD1. The germline V gene encodes CDR1 ENHRY and CDR2 SYGVKD. The CDR3 has 14 residues. The trim removed 4 bases at V and 3 bases at J, leaving 4 bases unmatched. The CDR3 region is CAISGRGLDTEAFF. The CDR3 nucleotides are TGTGCCATCAGTGGCAGGGGGCTTGACACTGAAGCTTTCTTT.

The V gene is TRBV7-3, the J gene TRBJ2-3; tentatively, D is TRBD2 (6 bases). CDR1 and CDR2 from the germline V gene are SGHTA and FQGTGA. The CDR3 is 18 residues long. V was pared by 3 bases and J by 1 base, with 20 bases between. CDR3 protein: CASSFSPFGEEGTDTQYF. CDR3 bases: TGTGCCAGCAGCTTTAGCCCCTTTGGGGAGGAAGGCACAGATACGCAGTATTTT. Variable domain in full (rest from reference TRBV7-3 and TRBJ2-3): GAGVSQTPSNKVTEKGKYVELRCDPISGHTALYWYRQSLGQGPEFLIYFQGTGAADDSGLPNDRFFAVRPEGSVSTLKIQRTERGDSAVYLCASSFSPFGEEGTDTQYFGPGTRLTVL.

This clonotype was picked up many times. The chain is built from TRBV4-1 and TRBJ2-7; a possible D gene is TRBD1 (6 bases). The CDR3 runs to 14 residues. CDR1 MGHRA and CDR2 YSYEKL come from the germline V gene. The V end lost 6 bases, the J end lost 5 bases, and 17 bases lay between the germline ends. The CDR3 nucleotides are TGCGCCAGCAGACAGGCCCTTAACAGGGACGAGCAGTACTTC. It specifies CASRQALNRDEQYF.

This clonotype was observed at least ten times. The V and J genes are TRBV7-9 and TRBJ1-2, with a possible D match to TRBD1 (5 bases). Trimming took 3 bases from V and 8 from J, leaving 13 bases between them. This CDR3 is built from 13 residues. CDR1 is SEHNR and CDR2 is FQNEAQ in the germline V gene (reference sequence). The CDR3 bases are TGTGCCAGCAGCTTTAGGGGAGATGGAGGCTACACCTTC. Translated, it gives CASSFRGDGGYTF.

V gene TRBV7-2 combines with J gene TRBJ2-5; D not certain. V was clipped by 5 bases and J by 2 bases, with 18 bases between them. Germline CDR1 reads SGHTA; CDR2 reads FQGNSA. The CDR3 is made up of 16 amino acids. Written as DNA, the CDR3 is TGTGCCAGCAGCCCTCGGATCGTAGCTTATCAAGAGACCCAGTACTTC. Translating it yields CASSPRIVAYQETQYF.

The chain couples TRBV20-1 to TRBJ2-3; TRBD1 matches 8 bases. Per the germline V gene, CDR1 is DFQATT and CDR2 is SNEGSKA (reference sequence). V lost 1 base, J lost 4 bases, and 7 bases stayed unmatched. The length of the CDR3 is 15 residues. The CDR3 nucleotides read TGCAGTGCTAGAGTCCTGGACAGGGCCCCAGATACGCAGTATTTT. Translation gives CSARVLDRAPDTQYF.

In its sample, this clonotype was seen a few times. V is TRBV28 and J is TRBJ2-6; D is possibly TRBD1 (6 bases). Germline V gene sequence: CDR1 MDHEN, CDR2 SYDVKM. The CDR3 has 14 residues. Trimming took 8 bases from V and 0 from J, leaving 8 bases between them. This CDR3 is CASGQLSGANVLTF. In DNA form, the CDR3 reads TGTGCCAGCGGACAGCTCTCTGGGGCCAACGTCCTGACTTTC.

This clonotype has a count of ten or more. This chain joins TRBV10-3 and TRBJ1-2, with a weak D call TRBD1 (6 bases). V was cut by 8 bases and J by 0 bases, with 10 bases left in between. The CDR3 is 13 amino acids. Germline V gives CDR1 ENHRY, CDR2 SYGVKD. The CDR3 loop is CAIEAGANYGYTF. The CDR3 nucleotides read TGTGCCATCGAGGCAGGGGCTAACTATGGCTACACCTTC.

This clonotype was counted only a few times. The rearrangement joins TRBV5-1 to TRBJ2-1; weak D call: TRBD2 (6 bases). This CDR3 has 17 amino acids. With 0 bases removed from V and 0 bases from J, the gap between germline ends came to 13 bases. Germline lookup yields CDR1 SGHRS and CDR2 YFSETQ. The CDR3 loop reads CASSLVLWGVSYNEQFF. Written as DNA, the CDR3 is TGCGCCAGCAGCTTGGTTTTGTGGGGGGTCTCCTACAATGAGCAGTTCTTC.

This clonotype was picked up a small number of times. The chain links TRBV24-1 to TRBJ2-5, with D uncertain. Per germline, CDR1 KGHDR and CDR2 SFDVKD. V lost 2 bases and J 2 bases, leaving 8 bases between the germline ends. This CDR3 has 14 amino acids. The CDR3 region is CATSDSGLQETQYF. Here the CDR3 DNA reads TGTGCCACCAGTGATTCGGGTCTACAAGAGACCCAGTACTTC.

The V gene is TRBV20-1, the J gene TRBJ2-3; 7 positions match TRBD2. V lost 0 bases and J lost 4; bases outside the gene matches: 10. Germline values: CDR1 DFQATT, CDR2 SNEGSKA (reference sequence). CDR3 length: 16 residues. CDR3 protein: CSARDLEAGDADTQYF. CDR3 in DNA: TGCAGTGCTAGAGATCTTGAGGCGGGAGATGCAGATACGCAGTATTTT.

The chain recombines TRBV9 with TRBJ1-1; the match to TRBD1 covers 7 bases. CDR3 length: 13 amino acids. After removal of 7 bases from V and 1 base from J, the junction contained 4 bases not matched to a gene. Germline V gene data show CDR1 as SGDLS and CDR2 as YYNGEE. As DNA, the CDR3 is TGTGCCAGCGCCCCAGGGGGGAACACTGAAGCTTTCTTT. Translation: CASAPGGNTEAFF.

The rearrangement links TRBV27 to TRBJ2-1, with D unclear. The CDR3 totals 17 residues. Germline V lookup: CDR1 MNHEY, CDR2 SMNVEV (reference sequence). The ends were cut back, 2 bases at V and 0 bases at J, with 14 bases in the middle. CDR3 nucleotides: TGTGCCAGCAGTTTAGTGACTGACTTCCACTCCTACAATGAGCAGTTCTTC. This sequence encodes CASSLVTDFHSYNEQFF.

The sample holds many counts of this clonotype. This chain uses TRBV12-3 or TRBV12-4 with TRBJ1-2, with 7 bases aligning to TRBD1. The V segment lost 0 bases and the J segment 4 bases; nucleotides outside the gene matches: 2. This CDR3 comprises 14 residues. The CDR3 here is CASSLAGGPYGYTF. The CDR3 DNA reads as TGTGCCAGCAGTTTAGCAGGGGGCCCCTATGGCTACACCTTC.

Many counts were recorded for this clonotype. The CDR3: CASSLGASSYEQYF. In DNA, the CDR3 is TGTGCCAGCAGCTTAGGGGCTAGCTCCTACGAGCAGTACTTC. The chain combines TRBV7-9 with TRBJ2-7; D not certain. Trimming took off 1 base at V and 0 bases at J, with 7 bases between the two ends. CDR1 is SEHNR, CDR2 FQNEAQ, per germline (reference sequence). CDR3 length: 14 residues.

This clonotype came up many times. This sequence joins TRBV20-1 and TRBJ2-4; D is perhaps TRBD2 (6 bases). V gave up 3 bases and J gave up 0 bases, with 21 bases separating them. Looked up from germline, CDR1 is DFQATT and CDR2 is SNEGSKA (reference sequence). The length of the CDR3 is 18 residues. CDR3 nucleotides: TGCAGTGCTAGGGAGTCGGTTGGAGGGGACGGAGCCAAAAACATTCAGTACTTC. This codes for CSARESVGGDGAKNIQYF.